This T cell receptor beta chain was identified during a study of CD8 T cells in Susac syndrome. In germline, CDR1 is SGDLS, CDR2 YYNGEE. The V and J ends lost 3 bases and 8 bases respectively, with 3 bases between them. This CDR3 has 10 amino acids. Sequencing of TCR beta was carried out in blood CD8+ and CD4+ T cells. Reverse transcription of roughly 0.5 to 1 ug RNA was carried out with random hexamers. TCRdb independently ran MiXCR on the immunoSEQ multiplex PCR reads; one entry per CDR3 protein. The sample has about 140,000 distinct CDR3 sequences, approximately 95% seen once; the top ten hold around 0.29%.

The sequenced material came from CD8+ T cells from PBMCs. The source of this sequence is a human donor in good health. V gene TRBV9 combines with J gene TRBJ2-1; D unclear. The DNA for the CDR3 is TGTGCCAGCAGCGGTCATGAGCAGTTCTTC. Residues: CASSGHEQFF.